The sequence of this TCR beta chain was determined in a study of T cells in Graves' hyperthyroidism and ophthalmopathy. Study as a whole: Blood from the periphery was taken at initial diagnosis, before any treatment.

Many counts were recorded for this clonotype. No antigen is known for it. Reasons for excluding patients were uncontrolled infection, other autoimmune disease, pregnancy or lactation. Each diagnosis drew on symptoms, thyroxine, TRAb, thyroid ultrasound and orbital computed tomography findings. Researchers amplified the TCR beta CDR3 regions from RNA transcripts. The HTBI set primed first-round TCR CDR3 RT-PCR. TCRdb analysed the multiplex PCR reads with MiXCR anew, one entry per CDR3 protein. The repertoire has under 550,000 distinct CDR3 sequences, nearly 20% of them found once; the top ten carry about 50%. After removal of 0 bases from V and 3 bases from J, the junction contained 1 base not matched to a gene. The CDR3 contains 14 residues. Looked up from germline, CDR1 is SQVTM and CDR2 is ANQGSEA. Study-level findings and limits: Most expanded thyroid clonotypes above 0.001 also appeared in blood.

Sample: blood. The chain has TRBV29-1 and TRBJ1-1, with TRBD1 matching 10 bases. The TCR was taken from a man aged 40-49 years with Graves' ophthalmopathy. The CDR3 protein is CSVEEGTGDTEAFF. The CDR3 region has the DNA TGCAGCGTTGAAGAAGGGACAGGGGACACTGAAGCTTTCTTT.